The 16 T cell receptor beta chains below come from one sample, sequenced in a study of Ad26.COV2.S vaccination and SARS-CoV-2 variants. Measured with immunoSEQ multiplex PCR; TCRdb has only the in-frame clones, and not every one. Of 300,000 to 450,000 clones in the sample, under 95% are singletons; the top ten hold 3% to 5%. Sequencing was performed on peripheral blood, taken after recovery from COVID-19. The receptors shown here come from a human donor who had recovered from COVID-19.

The chain employs TRBV5-1 and TRBJ2-5; maybe TRBD2 (6 bases). Germline V gene lookup returns CDR1 SGHRS and CDR2 YFSETQ. Trimming shortened V by 4 bases and J by 4 bases, and 8 bases separated the two germline ends. CDR3 length: 12 residues. This CDR3 is CASSGGLETQYF. The CDR3 DNA sequence: TGCGCCAGCAGCGGGGGGTTAGAGACCCAGTACTTC.

The rearrangement uses TRBV4-3 and TRBJ2-1; perhaps TRBD1 as D (5 bases). Trimming took 0 bases from V and 2 from J, leaving 8 bases between them. The CDR3 covers 15 residues. Germline V gene sequence: CDR1 LGHNA, CDR2 YSLEER. In DNA, the CDR3 is TGCGCCAGCAGCCAAGACAGGGCAACCTACAATGAGCAGTTCTTC. This sequence encodes CASSQDRATYNEQFF.

The chain couples TRBV12-3 or TRBV12-4 to TRBJ2-5; the D is unclear. Deletions cut 6 bases from V and 2 bases from J, with 10 bases between. The length of the CDR3 is 13 residues. CDR3 sequence (DNA): TGTGCCAGCAGCCGTGACACACAAGAGACCCAGTACTTC. It codes for CASSRDTQETQYF.

This chain connects TRBV7-3 to TRBJ2-3; 10 positions agree with TRBD2. This CDR3 spans 15 amino acids. In germline, CDR1 is SGHTA, CDR2 FQGTGA. V was pared by 4 bases and J by 6 bases, with 7 bases of the junction left unmatched. The CDR3 here is CASSSLAGSVDTQYF. The CDR3 region has the DNA TGTGCCAGCAGCTCACTAGCGGGGAGCGTTGATACGCAGTATTTT.

V and J are TRBV5-1 and TRBJ1-3; 7 nucleotides match TRBD1. CDR1 is SGHRS and CDR2 is YFSETQ in the germline V gene. V lost 1 base and J lost 3; bases outside the gene matches: 4. The CDR3 has 15 residues. CDR3: CASSLFAGGGNTIYF. DNA of the CDR3: TGCGCCAGCAGCTTGTTCGCAGGGGGTGGAAACACCATATATTTT. Using reference TRBV5-1 and TRBJ1-3 for the parts outside the CDR3, the full variable domain is KAGVTQTPRYLIKTRGQQVTLSCSPISGHRSVSWYQQTPGQGLQFLFEYFSETQRNKGNFPGRFSGRQFSNSRSEMNVSTLELGDSALYLCASSLFAGGGNTIYFGEGSWLTVV.

J is TRBJ2-5 and V is TRBV10-1; D possibly corresponds to TRBD2 (6 bases). V shed 3 bases and J shed 0 bases, with 11 bases lying between them. In germline, CDR1 is WNHNN, CDR2 SYGVQD (reference sequence). The CDR3 runs to 15 residues. The CDR3 loop is CASSDPRDYQETQYF. The CDR3 DNA sequence: TGCGCCAGCAGTGACCCAAGGGACTACCAAGAGACCCAGTACTTC.

The chain uses TRBV4-1 and TRBJ2-7; 14 bases agree with TRBD2. This CDR3 region has 21 residues. Germline lookup yields CDR1 MGHRA and CDR2 YSYEKL. Trimming at V came to 1 base and at J to 6 bases, leaving 20 bases not matched to a gene. The CDR3 nucleotides read TGCGCCAGCAGCCAAGTAGATTGGACTAGCGGGGGGCCTAGTTTCTCGCGCGAGCAGTACTTC. Its protein is CASSQVDWTSGGPSFSREQYF.

The V call is TRBV6-1, the J call TRBJ2-2; D perhaps matches TRBD1 (5 bases). Looked up from germline, CDR1 is MNHNS and CDR2 is SASEGT. The CDR3 runs 12 residues. With 2 bases removed from V and 8 bases from J, the gap between germline ends came to 6 bases. CDR3: CASSERGGELFF. The CDR3 DNA is TGTGCCAGCAGTGAAAGGGGTGGGGAGCTGTTTTTT.

The chain couples TRBV15 to TRBJ1-2; a weak D match, TRBD1 (6 bases). The CDR3 contains 13 residues. Germline V gives CDR1 LNHNV, CDR2 YYDKDF (reference sequence). The V end was cut by 7 bases, the J end by 2 bases, with 11 bases between. The CDR3 sequence: CATTSRGNYGYTF. The CDR3 DNA follows: TGTGCCACCACATCCAGGGGAAACTATGGCTACACCTTC. The variable domain in full, with the rest retrieved from reference TRBV15 and TRBJ1-2, is DAMVIQNPRYQVTQFGKPVTLSCSQTLNHNVMYWYQQKSSQAPKLLFHYYDKDFNNEADTPDNFQSRRPNTSFCFLDIRSPGLGDTAMYLCATTSRGNYGYTFGSGTRLTVV.

The CDR3 sequence: CASNPGTKQAYEQYF. Here the CDR3 DNA reads TGTGCCAGCAACCCCGGGACAAAACAGGCCTACGAGCAGTACTTC. V gene TRBV6-5 combines with J gene TRBJ2-7; D is perhaps TRBD1 (6 bases). The germline V and J ends were trimmed by 7 bases and 2 bases, with 18 bases remaining between them. The CDR3 length is 15 residues. Looked up from germline, CDR1 is MNHEY and CDR2 is SVGAGI.

This chain links TRBV7-9 with TRBJ2-5, with 9 positions matching TRBD2. Unmatched junction bases numbered 5, after V lost 1 base and J lost 2 bases. Germline V gene lookup returns CDR1 SEHNR and CDR2 FQNEAQ (reference sequence). The CDR3 runs to 16 residues. CDR3 in DNA: TGTGCCAGCAGCTTAGGGGCTAGCGGGGCTCAAGAGACCCAGTACTTC. The encoded protein is CASSLGASGAQETQYF.

The chain carries TRBV18 and TRBJ2-1, with 10 bases lining up with TRBD1. CDR3 length: 15 amino acids. Germline V gene lookup returns CDR1 KGHSH and CDR2 LQKENI. J lost 6 bases, V lost 0 bases, and 2 bases had no gene match. CDR3 amino acids: CASSPPGQGFNEQFF. The CDR3 nucleotides are TGTGCCAGCTCACCACCGGGACAGGGGTTCAATGAGCAGTTCTTC.

The chain links TRBV9 to TRBJ2-3; D not resolved. The CDR3 consists of 13 residues. V lost 1 base, J lost 5 bases, and 8 bases lay in between. The germline gives CDR1 SGDLS, CDR2 YYNGEE. This chain's CDR3 is CASSVQAVDTQYF. Here the CDR3 DNA reads TGTGCCAGCAGCGTACAGGCTGTAGATACGCAGTATTTT.

The rearrangement links TRBV9 to TRBJ1-2, with D unclear. The CDR3 covers 12 residues. Germline lookup yields CDR1 SGDLS and CDR2 YYNGEE. Trimming removed 7 bases from V and 1 base from J, with 8 bases in between. CDR3 sequence (DNA): TGTGCCAGCTCCAGGAATAACTATGGCTACACCTTC. Protein product: CASSRNNYGYTF. Variable domain in full (rest from reference TRBV9 and TRBJ1-2): DSGVTQTPKHLITATGQRVTLRCSPRSGDLSVYWYQQSLDQGLQFLIQYYNGEERAKGNILERFSAQQFPDLHSELNLSSLELGDSALYFCASSRNNYGYTFGSGTRLTVV.

J is TRBJ2-3 and V is TRBV19; 8 bases align to TRBD2. From germline, CDR1 is LNHDA and CDR2 SQIVND (reference sequence). The junction had 3 bases not matched to a gene; V was cut back by 5 bases and J by 2 bases. CDR3 length: 14 residues. Here the CDR3 reads CASSSAGDTDTQYF. CDR3 coding DNA: TGTGCCAGTAGTTCAGCGGGAGACACAGATACGCAGTATTTT.

The chain joins TRBV2 to TRBJ2-5; tentative D call: TRBD2 (6 bases). The germline gives CDR1 SNHLY, CDR2 FYNNEI. The CDR3 is 15 residues long. The V end was cut by 3 bases, the J end by 2 bases, with 13 bases between. CDR3 in DNA: TGTGCCAGCAGTGAGGAGGGAGGTCTTCAAGAGACCCAGTACTTC. Translation: CASSEEGGLQETQYF.